The following is a T cell receptor (beta chain) sequence with its context. Antigen unknown. There are 15 residues in the CDR3. Looked up from germline, CDR1 is KGHSH and CDR2 is LQKENI. V was cut by 6 bases and J by 2 bases, with 16 bases left in between. The entry originates in a study of T cell responses to AZD1222 COVID-19 vaccine. Overall study results and limits: Unmutated variant regions reportedly attract nearly half of all spike-specific TCRs. Donors skewed white British and female; clonal diversity was possibly underestimated. Repertoire sampling was restricted to post-peak T cell response timepoints.

TCRdb keeps only in-frame clones here, not all; method: immunoSEQ multiplex PCR. The sample has around 74,000 clones, roughly nine tenths seen once. The chain has TRBV18 and TRBJ1-1, with D possibly matching TRBD1 (6 bases). The sequence was obtained from an adult in good health. Sequenced material: peripheral blood, taken on day 0 of MenACWY control vaccination. CDR3 sequence reads: CASSLGGGQNTEAFF. CDR3 coding DNA: TGTGCCAGCTCCCTGGGAGGGGGACAAAACACTGAAGCTTTCTTT.